This TCR beta chain came from a study of T cells after yellow fever vaccination. Study overall: Researchers used SMART-Seq v4 Ultra Low Input to prepare fractions that had low cell numbers. Findings of the study overall: Post-booster reappearance was seen for most primary-vaccination clones (roughly 96% CD4, roughly 86% CD8). Peaking faster, on day 5 versus 15, the secondary response was nonetheless weaker.

TCRdb used MiXCR to reprocess the 5' RACE reads, holding one entry per CDR3 protein. This sample has some 150,000 distinct CDR3 sequences, with 8% to 13% found just once. The germline V gene encodes CDR1 KGHDR and CDR2 SFDVKD. This CDR3 comprises 10 residues. Comment on this clonotype: Antigen: not known. A read error may produce the germline difference seen at one junction end.

This sequence joins TRBV24-1 and TRBJ1-1, with unresolved D. Source: CD8+ T cells sorted from PBMCs, taken 15 days after the yellow fever booster vaccination. This TCR derives from a man younger than 35 who received the YFV17D yellow fever vaccine. The CDR3 DNA sequence: TGTGCCACCAGTGACCCTAGACGCCTGTTT. Translating gives CATSDPRRLF.